This TCR beta chain derives from a study of blood T cell repertoires in COVID-19 (dated by TCRdb to the early 2020s). Describing the broader study: Collaborator samples came from the United States, Italy and Spain and covered acute and convalescent phases of COVID-19. The material from the prospective study consisted of cDNA or gDNA derived from T cells, B-cell-depleted T cells, or PBMCs. A de-identified subject ID, COVID-19 status, age in years and sex were almost always included in the sample metadata. Where HLA class I and class II types were available, the types were taken from metadata supplied by the sample provider, not from assay-based typing. The dataset comprised deeply sampled blood TCRbeta repertoires from subjects exposed to, actively infected with, or recovered from COVID-19. A freely available public database, intended as a resource for researchers studying the immune response to SARS-CoV-2, is where the repertoires were released. Samples came from the ongoing ImmuneRACE study (first 160 participants) plus 1,254 subjects from 6 global collaborators. What the authors observed across the whole study: How much clinical and demographic metadata was included differed by source and by participant, and the metadata was provided uncurated.

TCRbeta CDR3 regions were amplified from genomic DNA using the immunoSEQ Assay, a bias-controlled multiplex PCR. The authors' pipeline ran thus. The number of nucleated cells in each sample was estimated from the amplification of reference gene primers within the assay. Sequence reads were collapsed and filtered to measure the absolute abundance of every unique TCRbeta CDR3 rearrangement. Productive Simpson clonality was computed per sample as the square root of Simpson's diversity index over productive rearrangements. The table was pulled from immuneACCESS by TCRdb, which kept in-frame rearrangements only. Such tables lose some clones; where checked, under half of the loss comes from unresolved V genes, and the rest has no known cause. That table supplies the V and J calls and clone size; D and trimming were determined from the DNA. For this sample the table gives some 140,000 clones, of which roughly four fifths were detected only once. The leading ten clones occupy roughly 1.5% of the sample.

Collaborating institutions collected whole blood in K2EDTA tubes following their own protocols. For TCRbeta analysis, collaborators shipped samples in one of three forms: frozen whole blood, isolated PBMCs, or DNA extracted from either of those sample types. Here V drops 5 bases and J drops 1 base, and the junction holds 3 bases not matched to any gene. The CDR3 runs 15 residues from the cysteine to the phenylalanine. Here the CDR3 DNA is all that survives: 45 bases in frame from base 1. As encoded in the germline V gene (reference sequence), CDR1 is SGHNT while CDR2 is YYREEE. A note on this clone: Its antigen has not been determined. Base qualities were left out, and no much larger clone turns up one base away.

This sequence originates from a man older than 75 with acute or convalescent COVID-19. Sequencing was carried out using peripheral blood. The sequence joins TRBV5-4 to TRBJ2-2; the central 9 bases match TRBD1. Read as DNA, the sequence is TGTGCCAGCAGTCAGGACAGGGGGAACACCGGGGAGCTGTTTTTT. This sequence encodes CASSQDRGNTGELFF.